The clone carrying this T cell receptor beta chain has at least ten counts. Antigen specificity is unknown. The V and J ends lost 5 bases and 5 bases, in that order; junction bases with no gene match: 14. CDR1 and CDR2 (germline): SGHTA, FQGNSA. This CDR3 spans 17 amino acids. This specimen belongs to a study of T-cell reconstitution after alpha-beta-depleted transplantation in children. Whole-study results and caveats: Recipient T cells and thymic progenitors that survived gave rise to the high TCRbeta diversity observed at day 60 in some patients. From newly produced T cells came most of the T-cell counts and diversity one year after transplant. About two months after transplant, alpha-beta T cells reportedly came from several hundred expanded graft clones.

TCRbeta library construction was performed incorporating unique molecular identifiers. TCRdb reanalysed the PCR reads using MiXCR and keeps one entry per CDR3 protein. The profile shows around 18,000 distinct CDR3 sequences, just over 5% of them singletons. This specimen consisted of PBMCs, obtained before TCRalphabeta/CD19-depleted stem cell transplant. The receptor was derived from a boy aged 10-17 years with acute lymphoblastic leukemia, due to receive a stem cell transplant. The chain combines TRBV7-2 with TRBJ2-3, with 9 nucleotides matching TRBD2. CDR3 region: CASSPDTGRGGRDTQYF. CDR3 DNA: TGTGCCAGCAGCCCCGACACGGGGCGGGGGGGTAGAGATACGCAGTATTTT.